The rows below give T cell receptor beta chains drawn from one sample of a study of cytomegalovirus exposure and HLA in healthy donors. Sequencing was performed with immunoSEQ multiplex PCR; in TCRdb, only in-frame clones are kept and a portion is missing. The table shows 120,000 or so clones, with roughly 90% occurring only once. Sequences were obtained from PBMCs. The receptors originated from a woman between 18 and 29 years old in good health and CMV-seronegative. The CDR3 runs from the conserved cysteine through the conserved F or W. Fields, in order: V gene, clone size, D gene, J gene, CDR3 protein, CDR3 DNA. The D gene is left open where the match is weak. Rows may omit the clone size; those that give it use once, few, many or a size class.

TRBV7-9,once,TRBD2,TRBJ2-7,CASSLASSGSRSRF,TGTGCCAGCAGCTTAGCGTCTAGCGGGAGCCGAAGTCGATTC
TRBV9,.,.,TRBJ1-2,CASSSSYGYTF,TGTGCCAGCAGCTCTTCCTATGGCTACACCTTC
TRBV19,once,TRBD2,TRBJ2-1,CASSELGGAYNEQFF,TGTGCCAGTAGTGAGCTCGGGGGGGCCTACAATGAGCAGTTCTTC
TRBV4-3,.,TRBD2,TRBJ2-7,CASSPGTSGYEQYF,TGCGCCAGCAGCCCAGGGACTAGCGGCTACGAGCAGTACTTC
TRBV27,.,.,TRBJ2-1,CASSLLTSRDEQFF,TGTGCCAGCAGTTTACTGACTAGTAGGGATGAGCAGTTCTTC
TRBV4-3,.,.,TRBJ2-7,CASSQDLPDEQYF,TGCGCCAGCAGCCAAGATTTGCCAGACGAGCAGTACTTC
TRBV5-1,.,TRBD2,TRBJ2-5,CASSLEGGRRYQETQYF,TGCGCCAGCAGCTTGGAAGGCGGGAGAAGGTACCAAGAGACCCAGTACTTC
TRBV10-3,.,.,TRBJ1-1,CAIRDREAFF,TGTGCCATCAGAGACAGGGAAGCTTTCTTT
TRBV29-1,.,TRBD1,TRBJ1-4,CSVRQGSRGEKLFF,TGCAGCGTTCGACAGGGGAGTCGGGGTGAAAAACTGTTTTTT
TRBV18,.,.,TRBJ2-1,CASSRNLGEEQFF,TGTGCCAGCTCCCGGAACTTAGGGGAAGAGCAGTTCTTC
TRBV28,.,TRBD1,TRBJ1-5,CASSPRQGAVRQPQHF,TGTGCCAGCAGTCCGAGACAGGGGGCCGTGAGGCAGCCCCAGCATTTT
TRBV25-1,.,.,TRBJ2-3,CASSEGRATDTQYF,TGTGCCAGCAGTGAAGGTAGAGCCACAGATACGCAGTATTTT
TRBV28,.,TRBD1,TRBJ1-5,CASSTKDRGWGNQPQHF,TGTGCCAGCAGCACAAAGGACAGGGGATGGGGCAATCAGCCCCAGCATTTT
TRBV15,.,TRBD2,TRBJ2-3,CATSRTGGGSPDTQYF,TGTGCCACCAGCAGAACCGGGGGAGGGAGCCCAGATACGCAGTATTTT
TRBV25-1,.,TRBD1,TRBJ2-7,CASRDRFNSYEQYF,TGTGCCAGCCGGGACAGGTTTAACTCCTACGAGCAGTACTTC
TRBV5-6,.,.,TRBJ1-1,CASSSRAVEAFF,TGTGCCAGCAGCTCGAGGGCAGTTGAAGCTTTCTTT
TRBV19,.,.,TRBJ1-4,CASSIEIRGNEKLFF,TGTGCCAGTAGTATTGAGATCAGGGGCAATGAAAAACTGTTTTTT
TRBV30,.,.,TRBJ1-4,CAWSAQQGTLFF,TGTGCCTGGAGTGCTCAACAGGGAACGCTGTTTTTT
TRBV4-1,.,TRBD2,TRBJ2-1,CASSQANSGAGYNEQFF,TGCGCCAGCAGCCAAGCCAATAGCGGGGCAGGCTACAATGAGCAGTTCTTC
TRBV5-1,.,TRBD2,TRBJ2-3,CASSLGGLAGRTDTQYF,TGCGCCAGCAGCTTGGGGGGACTAGCGGGGCGCACAGATACGCAGTATTTT
TRBV28,.,TRBD1,TRBJ1-1,CASSRDRAGRKDTEAFF,TGTGCCAGCAGCCGAGACAGGGCGGGGCGGAAGGACACTGAAGCTTTCTTT
TRBV7-2,.,.,TRBJ2-7,CASSERRDSTYEQYF,TGTGCCAGCAGCGAGAGGCGGGACTCTACCTACGAGCAGTACTTC
TRBV27,.,TRBD2,TRBJ2-1,CASSFIAGNEQFF,TGTGCCAGCAGTTTTATAGCGGGCAATGAGCAGTTCTTC
TRBV11-3,.,TRBD2,TRBJ2-3,CASGRESFPDTQYF,TGTGCCAGCGGGCGGGAGTCTTTCCCCGATACGCAGTATTTT
TRBV5-1,.,TRBD2,TRBJ2-3,CASRPGGRTDTQYF,TGCGCCAGCAGACCGGGGGGGAGAACAGATACGCAGTATTTT
TRBV27,few,.,TRBJ1-1,CASSLRGSTEAFF,TGTGCCAGCAGTTTACGGGGATCCACTGAAGCTTTCTTT
TRBV19,.,.,TRBJ1-5,CASSINDRGNQPQHF,TGTGCCAGTAGTATTAACGACAGAGGCAATCAGCCCCAGCATTTT
TRBV29-1,.,.,TRBJ1-2,CSVASSSNYGYTF,TGCAGCGTTGCTTCGTCGAGCAACTATGGCTACACCTTC
TRBV30,.,.,TRBJ1-4,CAWSYTRNEKLFF,TGTGCCTGGAGTTATACGAGGAATGAAAAACTGTTTTTT
TRBV19,once,.,TRBJ1-2,CASSFPGEVRMRGYTF,TGTGCCAGTAGTTTCCCCGGTGAAGTAAGGATGCGGGGCTACACCTTC
TRBV7-8,once,TRBD1,TRBJ2-2,CASSQGQGAIGELFF,TGTGCCAGCAGCCAAGGACAGGGGGCTATCGGGGAGCTGTTTTTT
TRBV4-3,.,.,TRBJ2-1,CASSQEVRTYNEQFF,TGCGCCAGCAGCCAAGAGGTTAGAACGTACAATGAGCAGTTCTTC
TRBV18,once,.,TRBJ2-7,CASSGGQALGYRQYF,TGTGCCAGCTCGGGAGGACAGGCCCTGGGTTATAGACAGTACTTC
TRBV19,.,TRBD1,TRBJ1-5,CASSTTGGASQPQHF,TGTGCCAGTAGTACGACAGGGGGCGCATCTCAGCCCCAGCATTTT
TRBV14,.,.,TRBJ1-1,CASRVQGNTEAFF,TGTGCCAGCAGGGTACAGGGAAACACTGAAGCTTTCTTT
TRBV7-9,once,.,TRBJ1-2,CASSPGGGSYGYTF,TGTGCCAGCAGCCCGGGTGGCGGGAGCTATGGCTACACCTTC
TRBV11-3,.,TRBD1,TRBJ2-3,CASRVGQGSTDTQYF,TGTGCCAGCAGGGTAGGACAGGGCTCCACAGATACGCAGTATTTT
TRBV5-6,.,.,TRBJ2-5,CASSWGEETQYF,TGTGCCAGCAGCTGGGGAGAAGAGACCCAGTACTTC
TRBV7-8,.,.,TRBJ1-1,CASSSMNTEAFF,TGTGCCAGCAGCTCAATGAACACTGAAGCTTTCTTT
TRBV10-3,.,TRBD1,TRBJ1-2,CAINTGGSHYGYTF,TGTGCCATCAACACAGGGGGCTCGCACTATGGCTACACCTTC
TRBV7-2,.,.,TRBJ1-2,CASSLQGPHGYTF,TGTGCCAGCAGCCTACAGGGCCCCCATGGCTACACCTTC
TRBV30,once,.,TRBJ2-7,CAWADSSYEQYF,TGTGCCTGGGCCGACAGCTCCTACGAGCAGTACTTC
TRBV19,.,.,TRBJ1-5,CASSMQGFWQPQHF,TGTGCCAGTAGTATGCAGGGATTTTGGCAGCCCCAGCATTTT
TRBV19,.,TRBD2,TRBJ2-1,CASSIAGTSAYNEQFF,TGTGCCAGTAGTATAGCCGGGACTAGCGCTTACAATGAGCAGTTCTTC
TRBV28,.,TRBD1,TRBJ2-7,CASTSGGSYEQYF,TGTGCCAGCACCTCAGGGGGCTCCTACGAGCAGTACTTC
TRBV12-2,.,.,TRBJ2-7,CASRLGQACSYEQYF,TGTGCAAGTCGCTTGGGACAGGCCTGCTCCTACGAGCAGTACTTC
TRBV6-6,.,.,TRBJ1-1,CASSYSQESTEAFF,TGTGCCAGCAGTTACTCCCAAGAGAGCACTGAAGCTTTCTTT
TRBV5-5,once,TRBD2,TRBJ2-3,CASSLLAGSTDTQYF,TGTGCCAGCAGCTTGTTAGCGGGGAGCACAGATACGCAGTATTTT